This entry is about one TCR beta chain. Per the authors' pipeline: Scientists estimated how many nucleated cells there were by amplifying reference gene primers. Assay: immunoSEQ multiplex PCR; the TCRdb copy retains only in-frame clones and omits some. Clone size and V and J calls were adopted from that table, with D and trimming inferred from the DNA. The sample yields over 200,000 clones, around nine tenths seen once. These data originate in a study of blood T cell repertoires in COVID-19. In the study overall: Collection of acute and convalescent COVID-19 samples took place in the United States, Italy and Spain. In each case, the material was cDNA or gDNA derived from T cells, B-cell-depleted T cells, or PBMCs.

There are 14 residues in the CDR3. The germline V gene has CDR1 SGHNT and CDR2 YYREEE (reference sequence). Trimming cost V 2 bases and J 6 bases, with 15 bases left between them. The specimen was peripheral blood. This receptor was obtained from a woman under 30 who had recovered from COVID-19. J is TRBJ2-7 and V is TRBV5-4; weak D call: TRBD2 (5 bases). The CDR3 nucleotides read TGTGCCAGCAGCTTTCACGGCGGGCCCAGCGAGCAGTACTTC. This encodes CASSFHGGPSEQYF.